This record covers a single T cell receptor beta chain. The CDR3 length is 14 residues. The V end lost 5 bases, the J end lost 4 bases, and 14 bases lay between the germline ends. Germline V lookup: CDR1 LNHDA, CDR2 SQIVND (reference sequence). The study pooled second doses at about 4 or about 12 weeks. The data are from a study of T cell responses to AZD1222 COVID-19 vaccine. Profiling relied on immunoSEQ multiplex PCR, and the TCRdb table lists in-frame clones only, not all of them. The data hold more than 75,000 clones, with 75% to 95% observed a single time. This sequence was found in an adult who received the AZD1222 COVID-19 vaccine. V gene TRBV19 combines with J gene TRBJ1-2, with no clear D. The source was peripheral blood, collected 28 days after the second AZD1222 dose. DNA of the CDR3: TGTGCCAGTAGTCGGAGGGCGGTTAGCTATGGCTACACCTTC. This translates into CASSRRAVSYGYTF.